This TCR beta chain was sequenced during a study of OX40 agonist ivuxolimab in advanced cancers. Background on the study: Patients with prior anti-PD-1, anti-PD-L1 or anti-CTLA-4 therapy were eligible; roughly 40% had some. Findings and limits, study-wide: Some patients who did not respond also had low normalized T-cell clonal expansion. Relative to CD4+, CD8+ T cells held more expanded clones on average.

Produced via immunoSEQ multiplex PCR; TCRdb's table is partial and in-frame only. The sample consists of 65,000 to 95,000 clones, 70% to 85% of them appearing once. With regard to this clone: Its antigen is not known.

The V segment lost 4 bases and the J segment 5 bases; nucleotides outside the gene matches: 5. This CDR3 has 14 amino acids. Germline V CDR1 and CDR2: SNHLY, FYNNEI. The material sequenced was CD4+ or CD8+ T cells sorted from blood, taken in a trial of the OX40 agonist ivuxolimab. This sequence joins TRBV2 and TRBJ2-5, with 9 bases identical to TRBD2. This TCR derives from an adult with an advanced solid tumor such as melanoma, head and neck, liver or kidney cancer. The CDR3 loop reads CASSVAGAGETQYF. The DNA of the CDR3 is TGTGCCAGCAGTGTAGCGGGAGCGGGGGAGACCCAGTACTTC.